This entry lists 4 T cell receptor beta chains sequenced from one sample in a study of technical replicates of blood from several donors. Method: immunoSEQ multiplex PCR; TCRdb's copy keeps in-frame clones and lacks some. The sample carries tens of thousands of clones, about 94% recorded once. Sequencing was carried out using T cells isolated from PBMCs. These receptor sequences come from a human donor in good health.

The chain links TRBV27 to TRBJ2-1, with D hard to call. Looked up from germline, CDR1 is MNHEY and CDR2 is SMNVEV (reference sequence). Trimming removed 3 bases at V and 5 bases at J, with 8 bases between. The CDR3 contains 13 residues. The CDR3 region is CASSFARNNEQFF. The CDR3 DNA reads TGTGCCAGCAGTTTCGCGAGGAACAATGAGCAGTTCTTC.

The gene calls are TRBV4-1 and TRBJ2-1; 8 nucleotides match TRBD2. The CDR3 is 17 amino acids. J was trimmed by 7 bases and V by 1 base; bases with no gene match: 12. Germline V CDR1 and CDR2: MGHRA, YSYEKL. Here the CDR3 reads CASSQVLGGLVRNEQFF. For the CDR3, the DNA is TGCGCCAGCAGCCAAGTCCTTGGGGGACTAGTTAGGAATGAGCAGTTCTTC.

The rearrangement uses TRBV6-4 and TRBJ1-5; no clear D. In germline, CDR1 is MRHNA, CDR2 SNTAGT. The CDR3 runs to 14 residues. V was pared by 4 bases and J by 7 bases, with 14 bases between. As DNA, the CDR3 is TGTGCCAGCAGTGCAGGCTTCTCCGCCCAGCCCCAGCATTTT. Protein product: CASSAGFSAQPQHF.

This clone was found a few times. The V and J genes are TRBV4-3 and TRBJ2-1; 12 nucleotides agree with TRBD2. This CDR3 has 18 residues. The germline gives CDR1 LGHNA, CDR2 YSLEER. V gave up 4 bases and J gave up 7 bases; unmatched junction bases: 14. The CDR3 DNA reads as TGCGCCAGCAGCCCACAGCTAGCGGGAGGGCCTTTAGTAAATGAGCAGTTCTTC. It translates to CASSPQLAGGPLVNEQFF.